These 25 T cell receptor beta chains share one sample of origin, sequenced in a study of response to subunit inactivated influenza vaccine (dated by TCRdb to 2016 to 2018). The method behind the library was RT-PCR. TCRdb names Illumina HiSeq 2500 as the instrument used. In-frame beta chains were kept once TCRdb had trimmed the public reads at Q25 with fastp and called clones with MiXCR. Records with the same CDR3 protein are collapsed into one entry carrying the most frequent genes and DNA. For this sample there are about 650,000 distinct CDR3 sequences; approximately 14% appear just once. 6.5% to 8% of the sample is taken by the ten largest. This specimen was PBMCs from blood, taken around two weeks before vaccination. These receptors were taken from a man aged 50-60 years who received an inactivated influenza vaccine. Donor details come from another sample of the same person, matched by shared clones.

In DNA form, the CDR3 reads TGTGCCAGCACCCCTCGTACAGTTTACTCCTACGAGCAGTACTTC. Amino acids: CASTPRTVYSYEQYF. The V call is TRBV28, the J call TRBJ2-7; D uncertain. The germline V gene encodes CDR1 MDHEN and CDR2 SYDVKM. The CDR3 is 15 amino acids. The V and J ends lost 7 bases and 0 bases respectively, with 16 bases between them. Using reference TRBV28 and TRBJ2-7 for the parts outside the CDR3, the full variable domain is DVKVTQSSRYLVKRTGEKVFLECVQDMDHENMFWYRQDPGLGLRLIYFSYDVKMKEKGDIPEGYSVSREKKERFSLILESASTNQTSMYLCASTPRTVYSYEQYFGPGTRLTVT.

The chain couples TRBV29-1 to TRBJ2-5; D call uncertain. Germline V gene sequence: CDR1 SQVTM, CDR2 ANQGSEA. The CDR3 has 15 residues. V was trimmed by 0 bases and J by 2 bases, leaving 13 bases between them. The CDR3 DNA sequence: TGCAGCGTTGAAGACCCAGACCTTGGGCAAGAGACCCAGTACTTC. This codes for CSVEDPDLGQETQYF.

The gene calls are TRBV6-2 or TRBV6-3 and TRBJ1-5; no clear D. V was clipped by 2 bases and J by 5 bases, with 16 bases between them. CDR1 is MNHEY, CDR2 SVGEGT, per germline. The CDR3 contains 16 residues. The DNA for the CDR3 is TGTGCCAGCAGTTACCAGGCGGCCCGGAGGGATCAGCCCCAGCATTTT. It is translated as CASSYQAARRDQPQHF.

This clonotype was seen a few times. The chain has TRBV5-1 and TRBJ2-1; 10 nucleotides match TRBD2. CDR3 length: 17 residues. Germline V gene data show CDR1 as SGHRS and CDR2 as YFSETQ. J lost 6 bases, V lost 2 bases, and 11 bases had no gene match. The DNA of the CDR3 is TGCGCCAGCAGCTTTTCTAGCGGGGGAGTCTTTGGCAATGAGCAGTTCTTC. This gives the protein CASSFSSGGVFGNEQFF.

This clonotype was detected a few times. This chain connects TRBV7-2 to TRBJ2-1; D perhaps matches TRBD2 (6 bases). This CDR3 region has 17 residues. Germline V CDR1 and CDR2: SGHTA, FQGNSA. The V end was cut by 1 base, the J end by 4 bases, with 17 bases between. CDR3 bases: TGTGCCAGCAGCTTAGTTGGGGGGAACCTAGCATACAATGAGCAGTTCTTC. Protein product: CASSLVGGNLAYNEQFF.

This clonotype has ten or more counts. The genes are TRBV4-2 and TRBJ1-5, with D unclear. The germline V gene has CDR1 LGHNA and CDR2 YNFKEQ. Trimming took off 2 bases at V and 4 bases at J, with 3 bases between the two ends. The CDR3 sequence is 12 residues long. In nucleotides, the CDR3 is TGTGCCAGCAGCCAACGGAATCAGCCCCAGCATTTT. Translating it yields CASSQRNQPQHF.

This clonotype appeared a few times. CDR3 DNA sequence: TGCAGTGCCTATAGCGGGACCGCACAAGAGACCCAGTACTTC. This encodes CSAYSGTAQETQYF. The chain links TRBV20-1 to TRBJ2-5, with 8 positions matching TRBD2. Germline V gene lookup returns CDR1 DFQATT and CDR2 SNEGSKA (reference sequence). After removal of 6 bases from V and 2 bases from J, the junction contained 8 bases not matched to a gene. The CDR3 length is 14 residues.

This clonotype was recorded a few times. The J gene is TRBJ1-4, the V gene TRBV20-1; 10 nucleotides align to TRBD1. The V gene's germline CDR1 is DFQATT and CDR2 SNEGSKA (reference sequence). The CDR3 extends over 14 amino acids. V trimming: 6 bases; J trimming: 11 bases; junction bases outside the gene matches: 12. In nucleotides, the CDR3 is TGCAGTGCCTACAATCCGGGACAGGGGAATAAACTGTTTTTT. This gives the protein CSAYNPGQGNKLFF.

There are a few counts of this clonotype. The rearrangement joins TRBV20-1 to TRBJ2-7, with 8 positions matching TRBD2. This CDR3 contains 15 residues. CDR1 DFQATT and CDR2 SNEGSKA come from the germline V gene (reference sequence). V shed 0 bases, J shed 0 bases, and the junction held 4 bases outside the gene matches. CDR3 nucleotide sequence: TGCAGTGCTAGAGATACCAGCGGGAGCTCCTACGAGCAGTACTTC. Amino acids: CSARDTSGSSYEQYF.

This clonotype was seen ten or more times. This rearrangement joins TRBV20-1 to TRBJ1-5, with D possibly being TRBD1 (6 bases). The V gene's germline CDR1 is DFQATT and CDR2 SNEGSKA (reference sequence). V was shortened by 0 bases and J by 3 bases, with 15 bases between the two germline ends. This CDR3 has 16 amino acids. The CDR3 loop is CSARDFARGDNQPQHF. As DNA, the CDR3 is TGCAGTGCTAGAGATTTTGCCAGGGGCGACAATCAGCCCCAGCATTTT.

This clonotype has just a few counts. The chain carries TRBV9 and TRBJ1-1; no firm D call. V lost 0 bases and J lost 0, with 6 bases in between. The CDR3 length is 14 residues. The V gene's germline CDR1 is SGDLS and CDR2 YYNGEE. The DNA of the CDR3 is TGTGCCAGCAGCGTAGTTAAATTGAACACTGAAGCTTTCTTT. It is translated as CASSVVKLNTEAFF.

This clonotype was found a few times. This CDR3 is CASSHPPTTLNTEAFF. The CDR3 region has the DNA TGTGCCAGCAGCCATCCCCCCACCACCTTGAACACTGAAGCTTTCTTT. V is TRBV4-2 and J is TRBJ1-1; D gene ambiguous. In germline, CDR1 is LGHNA, CDR2 YNFKEQ. The CDR3 consists of 16 residues. Trimming removed 3 bases at V and 0 bases at J, with 14 bases between.

The CDR3 nucleotides are TGTGCCAGCAGTTACCGGACCGACGGGGAGCTGTTTTTT. Protein sequence: CASSYRTDGELFF. The genes are TRBV6-2 or TRBV6-3 and TRBJ2-2, with D unresolved. The CDR3 spans 13 residues. Deletions cut 2 bases from V and 7 bases from J, with 8 bases between. Germline assignment: CDR1 MNHEY and CDR2 SVGEGT.

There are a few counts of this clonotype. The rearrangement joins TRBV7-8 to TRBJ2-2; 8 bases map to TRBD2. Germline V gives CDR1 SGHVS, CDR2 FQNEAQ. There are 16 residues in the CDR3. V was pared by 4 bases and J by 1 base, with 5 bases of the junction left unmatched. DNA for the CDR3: TGTGCCAGCAGCTCAACTACTAGCGGGAACACCGGGGAGCTGTTTTTT. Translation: CASSSTTSGNTGELFF.

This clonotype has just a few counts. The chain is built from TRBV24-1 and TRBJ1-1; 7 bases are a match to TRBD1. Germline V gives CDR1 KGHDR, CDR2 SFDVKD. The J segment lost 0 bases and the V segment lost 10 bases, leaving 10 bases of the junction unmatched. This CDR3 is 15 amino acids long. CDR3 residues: CATQPSTGVNTEAFF. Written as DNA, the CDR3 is TGTGCCACGCAACCATCAACAGGGGTGAACACTGAAGCTTTCTTT.

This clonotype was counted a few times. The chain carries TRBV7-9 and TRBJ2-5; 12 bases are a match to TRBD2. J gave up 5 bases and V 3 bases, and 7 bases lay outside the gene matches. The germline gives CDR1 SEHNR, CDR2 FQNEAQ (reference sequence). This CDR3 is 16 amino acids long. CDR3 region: CASSFLAGGRIETQYF. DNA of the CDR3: TGTGCCAGCAGCTTCCTAGCGGGGGGGCGTATCGAGACCCAGTACTTC.

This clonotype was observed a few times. CDR3 residues: CASSLLRGRREQYF. The CDR3 DNA is TGTGCCAGCAGCTTACTACGGGGGCGGCGGGAGCAGTACTTC. The chain uses TRBV11-2 and TRBJ2-7, with D possibly being TRBD1 or TRBD2 (6 bases each). Trimming took 2 bases from V and 7 from J, leaving 15 bases between them. The CDR3 runs 14 residues. The germline V gene has CDR1 SGHAT and CDR2 FQNNGV. The full variable domain, in which reference TRBV11-2 and TRBJ2-7 provide the parts outside the CDR3, is EAGVAQSPRYKIIEKRQSVAFWCNPISGHATLYWYQQILGQGPKLLIQFQNNGVVDDSQLPKDRFSAERLKGVDSTLKIQPAKLEDSAVYLCASSLLRGRREQYFGPGTRLTVT.

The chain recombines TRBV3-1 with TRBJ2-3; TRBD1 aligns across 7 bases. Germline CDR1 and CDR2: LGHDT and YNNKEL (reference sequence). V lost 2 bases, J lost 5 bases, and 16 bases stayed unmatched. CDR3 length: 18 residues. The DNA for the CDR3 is TGTGCCAGCAGCCAACCTCTACACAGGGGCGCCTCTCGAGATACGCAGTATTTT. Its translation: CASSQPLHRGASRDTQYF.

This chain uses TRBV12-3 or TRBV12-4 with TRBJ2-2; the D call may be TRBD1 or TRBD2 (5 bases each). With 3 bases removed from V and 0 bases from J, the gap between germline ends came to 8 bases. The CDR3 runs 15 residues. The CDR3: CASSFLGANTGELFF. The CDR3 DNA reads TGTGCCAGCAGTTTTTTGGGGGCGAACACCGGGGAGCTGTTTTTT.

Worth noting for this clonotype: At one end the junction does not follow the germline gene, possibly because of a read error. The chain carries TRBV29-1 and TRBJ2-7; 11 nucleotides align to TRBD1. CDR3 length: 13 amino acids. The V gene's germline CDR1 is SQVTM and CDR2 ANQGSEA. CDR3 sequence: CSVKGQGAYEHYF. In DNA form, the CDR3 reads TGCAGCGTAAAAGGACAGGGGGCGTACGAGCATTACTTC.

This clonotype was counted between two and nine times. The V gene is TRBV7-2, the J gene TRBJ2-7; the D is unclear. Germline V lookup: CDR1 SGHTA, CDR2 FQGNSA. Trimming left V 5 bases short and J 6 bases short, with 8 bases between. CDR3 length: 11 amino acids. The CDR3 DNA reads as TGTGCCAGCAGCGCTGTCTTCGAGCAGTACTTC. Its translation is CASSAVFEQYF.

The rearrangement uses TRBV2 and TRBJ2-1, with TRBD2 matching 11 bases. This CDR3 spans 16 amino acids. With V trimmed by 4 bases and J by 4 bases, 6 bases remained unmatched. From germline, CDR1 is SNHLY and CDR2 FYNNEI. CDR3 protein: CASSGLAGPGYNEQFF. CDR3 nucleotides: TGTGCCAGCAGTGGACTAGCGGGGCCGGGGTACAATGAGCAGTTCTTC.

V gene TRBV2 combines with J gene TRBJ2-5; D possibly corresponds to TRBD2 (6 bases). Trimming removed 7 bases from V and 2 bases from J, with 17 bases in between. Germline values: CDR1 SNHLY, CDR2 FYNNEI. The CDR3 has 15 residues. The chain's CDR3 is CASTPMEGLQETQYF. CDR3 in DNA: TGTGCCAGCACACCTATGGAGGGGTTACAAGAGACCCAGTACTTC.

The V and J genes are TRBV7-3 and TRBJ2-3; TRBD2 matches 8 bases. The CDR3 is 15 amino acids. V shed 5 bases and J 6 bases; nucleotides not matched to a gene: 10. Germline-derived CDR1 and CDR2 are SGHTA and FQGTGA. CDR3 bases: TGTGCCAGCAGCCTTAGCGGGGCCCGGCGGGATACGCAGTATTTT. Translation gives CASSLSGARRDTQYF.

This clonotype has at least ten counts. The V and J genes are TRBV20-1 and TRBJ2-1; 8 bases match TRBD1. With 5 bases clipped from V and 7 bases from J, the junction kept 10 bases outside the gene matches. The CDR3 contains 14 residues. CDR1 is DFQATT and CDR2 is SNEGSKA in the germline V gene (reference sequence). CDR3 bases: TGCAGTGCTTATGGCAGGGGGCTAGGGAATGAGCAGTTCTTC. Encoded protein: CSAYGRGLGNEQFF.